The 22 T cell receptor beta chains below come from one sample, sequenced in a study of cytomegalovirus exposure and HLA in healthy donors. TCRdb's table, derived via immunoSEQ multiplex PCR, lists solely in-frame clones and lacks some. The sample records approximately 70,000 clones, over 90% being singletons. Sequencing was performed on PBMCs. The receptors derive from a woman between 18 and 30 years old in good health and CMV-seronegative.

The chain couples TRBV27 to TRBJ1-2; possibly TRBD1 for D (5 bases). The length of the CDR3 is 12 residues. Between the trimmed V and J ends, which lost 6 bases and 4 bases, there was a span of 9 bases. The germline V gene has CDR1 MNHEY and CDR2 SMNVEV (reference sequence). In nucleotides, the CDR3 is TGTGCCAGCAGAGGGGAAGGCTATGGCTACACCTTC. This gives the protein CASRGEGYGYTF.

V gene TRBV2 combines with J gene TRBJ1-4; D gene ambiguous. The CDR3 covers 15 residues. The V end lost 0 bases, the J end lost 4 bases, and 9 bases lay between the germline ends. Per germline, CDR1 SNHLY and CDR2 FYNNEI. The CDR3 DNA reads TGTGCCAGCAGTGAAGCGTGGAGCCTTAATGAAAAACTGTTTTTT. It codes for CASSEAWSLNEKLFF. The full variable domain, completed using reference TRBV2 and TRBJ1-4, is EPEVTQTPSHQVTQMGQEVILRCVPISNHLYFYWYRQILGQKVEFLVSFYNNEISEKSEIFDDQFSVERPDGSNFTLKIRSTKLEDSAMYFCASSEAWSLNEKLFFGSGTQLSVL.

The V and J genes are TRBV5-8 and TRBJ2-1, with 10 bases fitting TRBD1. V shed 3 bases and J 6 bases; nucleotides not matched to a gene: 6. From germline, CDR1 is SGHTS and CDR2 YDEGEE. There are 15 residues in the CDR3. Written as DNA, the CDR3 is TGTGCCAGCAGCTGGGACAGGGGTAGGTTCAATGAGCAGTTCTTC. Translated, it gives CASSWDRGRFNEQFF.

This chain connects TRBV9 to TRBJ2-5; weak D call: TRBD2 (5 bases). Germline V lookup: CDR1 SGDLS, CDR2 YYNGEE. CDR3 length: 15 amino acids. V was pared by 3 bases and J by 2 bases, with 14 bases between. The CDR3 DNA reads as TGTGCCAGCAGCGCCGGACTCGGGATTCAAGAGACCCAGTACTTC. Protein: CASSAGLGIQETQYF.

This clone appeared once. The chain carries TRBV9 and TRBJ2-3; the match to TRBD2 covers 9 bases. This CDR3 is 15 amino acids long. The trim removed 0 bases at V and 4 bases at J, leaving 3 bases unmatched. Germline-derived CDR1 and CDR2 are SGDLS and YYNGEE. The DNA for the CDR3 is TGTGCCAGCAGCGTAGCTGGCGGGGGGGCAGATACGCAGTATTTT. Amino acids: CASSVAGGGADTQYF.

V usage is TRBV27 and J usage is TRBJ2-3; TRBD2 is a possible D gene (6 bases). The germline gives CDR1 MNHEY, CDR2 SMNVEV (reference sequence). Between the trimmed V and J ends, which lost 5 bases and 0 bases, there was a span of 15 bases. The CDR3 spans 16 residues. CDR3 nucleotides: TGTGCCAGCAGTACAATTGGAGGGTCCAGCACAGATACGCAGTATTTT. Encoded protein: CASSTIGGSSTDTQYF.

This clone was recorded once. The rearrangement uses TRBV28 and TRBJ2-1, with TRBD2 matching over 10 bases. CDR3 length equals 15 residues. Germline trimming cut 6 bases from V and 5 bases from J; bases unmatched to any gene: 7. CDR1 and CDR2 (germline): MDHEN, SYDVKM. The CDR3 DNA reads TGTGCCAGCAGCATCGGGACTAGCGAAAACAATGAGCAGTTCTTC. Its translation is CASSIGTSENNEQFF.

The genes are TRBV5-4 and TRBJ1-5; D is unclear. The V and J ends lost 1 base and 0 bases respectively, with 14 bases between them. There are 17 residues in the CDR3. Germline CDR1 SGHNT, CDR2 YYREEE (reference sequence). The CDR3 coding sequence is TGTGCCAGCAGCTTGATGTGGGCAGATTATAGCAATCAGCCCCAGCATTTT. Its protein product is CASSLMWADYSNQPQHF. The whole variable domain, remainder taken from reference TRBV5-4 and TRBJ1-5, is ETGVTQSPTHLIKTRGQQVTLRCSSQSGHNTVSWYQQALGQGPQFIFQYYREEENGRGNFPPRFSGLQFPNYSSELNVNALELDDSALYLCASSLMWADYSNQPQHFGDGTRLSIL.

V gene TRBV5-4 combines with J gene TRBJ2-3, with D tentatively TRBD2 (5 bases). The CDR3 has 14 residues. Per germline, CDR1 SGHNT and CDR2 YYREEE (reference sequence). Trimming shortened V by 0 bases and J by 5 bases, and 10 bases separated the two germline ends. The CDR3 DNA sequence: TGTGCCAGCAGCTTGGGCGGGTGGGGAGATACGCAGTATTTT. It encodes CASSLGGWGDTQYF.

This clone has more than one count but fewer than ten. One end of the junction does not line up with germline, which may come from a read error. The V and J genes are TRBV9 and TRBJ2-3, with 9 bases fitting TRBD2. The CDR3 contains 15 residues. Germline CDR1 and CDR2: SGDLS and YYNGEE. CDR3 sequence (DNA): TGTGCCAGCAGCGTAGCCGGGACTAGCATAGATACGCAGTATTTT. It translates to CASSVAGTSIDTQYF.

V gene TRBV6-1 combines with J gene TRBJ1-1; 7 bases line up with TRBD1. The CDR3 spans 14 residues. V shed 6 bases and J 4 bases; nucleotides not matched to a gene: 8. Looked up from germline, CDR1 is MNHNS and CDR2 is SASEGT. The CDR3 nucleotides are TGTGCCAGCAGGGAGGGACAGTTGGCCACTGAAGCTTTCTTT. Translation: CASREGQLATEAFF.

This sequence joins TRBV5-1 and TRBJ2-2; 7 positions match TRBD1. The CDR3 totals 16 residues. The J segment lost 0 bases and the V segment lost 2 bases, leaving 4 bases of the junction unmatched. CDR1 is SGHRS, CDR2 YFSETQ, per germline. The CDR3 DNA follows: TGCGCCAGCAGCTTTCAAACAGGGGCGAACACCGGGGAGCTGTTTTTT. Protein product: CASSFQTGANTGELFF.

To note about this clone: An end of the junction differs from the germline gene, which may be a read error. The chain couples TRBV9 to TRBJ2-7; TRBD2 is a possible D gene (5 bases). CDR3 length equals 15 residues. Germline V gives CDR1 SGDLS, CDR2 YYNGEE. The CDR3 DNA reads as TGTGCCAGCAGCGTAGGTGGAGGAGATTCCTACGAGCAGCACTTC. Its protein is CASSVGGGDSYEQHF.

V and J are TRBV30 and TRBJ2-7; the D gene is possibly TRBD2 (6 bases). This CDR3 region has 17 residues. The germline gives CDR1 GTSNPN, CDR2 SVGIG (reference sequence). The V and J ends lost 2 bases and 0 bases respectively, with 20 bases between them. DNA for the CDR3: TGTGCCTGGAGTCCCGGGGGATCTAGCGACCACTCCTACGAGCAGTACTTC. Protein sequence: CAWSPGGSSDHSYEQYF.

The CDR3 spells CASSPPGAISYNEQFF. CDR3 nucleotide sequence: TGTGCCAGCAGCCCCCCAGGGGCGATCTCCTACAATGAGCAGTTCTTC. The rearrangement joins TRBV28 to TRBJ2-1; possible D gene TRBD1, 6 bases. With 6 bases removed from V and 0 bases from J, the gap between germline ends came to 15 bases. This CDR3 is built from 16 residues. Germline loops: CDR1 MDHEN, CDR2 SYDVKM. Supplemented by reference TRBV28 and TRBJ2-1, the full variable domain reads DVKVTQSSRYLVKRTGEKVFLECVQDMDHENMFWYRQDPGLGLRLIYFSYDVKMKEKGDIPEGYSVSREKKERFSLILESASTNQTSMYLCASSPPGAISYNEQFFGPGTRLTVL.

The genes are TRBV10-3 and TRBJ2-7; tentative D call: TRBD1 (5 bases). Germline lookup yields CDR1 ENHRY and CDR2 SYGVKD. The CDR3 totals 12 residues. Trimming took off 3 bases at V and 3 bases at J, with 6 bases between the two ends. The CDR3 coding sequence is TGTGCCATCAGTGAACAGGACTACGAGCAGTACTTC. Amino acid sequence: CAISEQDYEQYF.

This clone was found once. The chain combines TRBV19 with TRBJ1-1; D is possibly TRBD1 (5 bases). The CDR3 has 13 residues. V shed 6 bases and J shed 3 bases, with 11 bases lying between them. Germline V gives CDR1 LNHDA, CDR2 SQIVND (reference sequence). DNA for the CDR3: TGTGCCAGTAGGGTCATAGGGGACACTGAAGCTTTCTTT. Its translation: CASRVIGDTEAFF.

The chain employs TRBV6-5 and TRBJ1-1; D possibly corresponds to TRBD1 (5 bases). This CDR3 spans 14 amino acids. V lost 6 bases, J lost 1 base, and 12 bases lay in between. Germline CDR1 reads MNHEY; CDR2 reads SVGAGI. CDR3 sequence (DNA): TGTGCCAGCAGGTTATATACAGGGAACACTGAAGCTTTCTTT. Its translation is CASRLYTGNTEAFF.

The sample holds one count of this clone. V and J are TRBV25-1 and TRBJ2-7; D remains ambiguous. The CDR3 covers 12 residues. Trimming took off 3 bases at V and 3 bases at J, with 6 bases between the two ends. Germline V gene lookup returns CDR1 MGHDK and CDR2 SYGVNS. CDR3 nucleotide sequence: TGTGCCAGCAGTGATCTCTACTACGAGCAGTACTTC. Translating it yields CASSDLYYEQYF.

The chain recombines TRBV2 with TRBJ2-1; a weak D match, TRBD2 (7 bases). CDR1 SNHLY and CDR2 FYNNEI come from the germline V gene. V lost 4 bases and J lost 3, with 16 bases in between. The CDR3 totals 16 residues. CDR3 protein: CASSGLGGGVYNEQFF. The CDR3 DNA follows: TGTGCCAGCAGTGGGTTAGGAGGGGGGGTCTACAATGAGCAGTTCTTC.

The DNA for the CDR3 is TGTGCCAGTAGTTTAACTCGGGGGGCCTACGAGCAGTACTTC. Its protein product is CASSLTRGAYEQYF. This sequence joins TRBV19 and TRBJ2-7; 7 bases line up with TRBD2. The V gene end was trimmed by 5 bases and the J gene end by 2 bases; junction bases not matched to a gene: 6. The germline V gene encodes CDR1 LNHDA and CDR2 SQIVND (reference sequence). This CDR3 region has 14 residues.

The V and J genes are TRBV27 and TRBJ1-2, with D maybe TRBD1 (5 bases). Trimming cost V 5 bases and J 4 bases, with 8 bases left between them. Germline V gives CDR1 MNHEY, CDR2 SMNVEV (reference sequence). This CDR3 spans 12 amino acids. This CDR3 reads CASSLQGYGYTF. The CDR3 coding sequence is TGTGCCAGCAGTCTCCAGGGCTATGGCTACACCTTC.